Reported below is one TCR beta chain. Its antigen remains unidentified. The germline V gene encodes CDR1 LNHDA and CDR2 SQIVND (reference sequence). The CDR3 loop spans 16 amino acids. The V and J ends lost 4 bases and 4 bases, in that order; junction bases with no gene match: 11. The sample belongs to a study of T cell responses to AZD1222 COVID-19 vaccine. General study points: None of the repertoires were sampled until the peak T cell response had passed. Dominant CD4 TCR responses targeted spike regions 160-218 and 743-854. Variant regions that are unmutated are reportedly the target of nearly half of spike-specific TCRs.

The repertoire was sequenced with immunoSEQ multiplex PCR; TCRdb's copy has only in-frame clones and lacks some. The profile covers 180,000 or so clones, with about 88% appearing a single time and 25% to 30% taken by the ten largest. V usage is TRBV19 and J usage is TRBJ1-1, with 8 positions matching TRBD1. The specimen comprised peripheral blood, sampled 28 days after the second AZD1222 dose. The TCR was taken from an adult who received the AZD1222 COVID-19 vaccine. The CDR3 reads CASSTPNTGGITEAFF. In DNA, the CDR3 is TGTGCCAGTAGTACCCCCAATACAGGGGGAATCACTGAAGCTTTCTTT.